This TCR beta chain derives from a study of T-cell reconstitution after alpha-beta-depleted transplantation in children. Overall study results and limits: Roughly two months post-transplant, alpha-beta T cells reportedly originated from several hundred graft clones that had expanded. Diversity and T-cell counts at one year after transplant derived mostly from new T cells.

With regard to this clonotype: Antigen specificity is unknown.

The CDR3 runs to 13 residues. Germline V gene data show CDR1 as SGHTA and CDR2 as FQGNSA. Deletions cut 8 bases from V and 9 bases from J, with 17 bases between. This sample's TCRbeta library carried unique molecular identifier barcodes. TCRdb re-called the PCR reads through MiXCR, storing one row per CDR3 protein. The sample contains approximately 500,000 distinct CDR3 sequences, 27% of which appear only once. The specimen was PBMCs, collected before TCRalphabeta/CD19-depleted stem cell transplant. The rearrangement uses TRBV7-2 and TRBJ2-4, with D possibly called TRBD1 or TRBD2 (5 bases each). This sequence was found in a boy less than two years old with Wiskott-Aldrich syndrome, due to receive a stem cell transplant. CDR3: CASGTERGGIQYF. CDR3 nucleotide sequence: TGTGCCAGCGGCACGGAGAGGGGTGGCATTCAGTACTTC.